This is a list of T cell receptor beta chains from one sample in a study of cytomegalovirus exposure and HLA in healthy donors. Generated by immunoSEQ multiplex PCR, the TCRdb table keeps only in-frame clones and is missing some. The top ten hold over 1% of the sample, which has about 140,000 clones, about 80% seen once. Sequenced sample: PBMCs. These receptors all come from a male donor in good health and CMV-seropositive. Each CDR3 is given with its conserved first and last residue. Fields, in order: V gene, J gene, CDR3 length, CDR3 protein.

TRBV27	TRBJ2-7	16	CASSLGSGLMTYEQYF
TRBV5-8	TRBJ2-7	12	CASSLSSYEQYF
TRBV27	TRBJ1-2	18	CASTTRMAGTHANYGYTF
TRBV7-2	TRBJ2-7	15	CASSFGTVDGDEQYF
TRBV7-2	TRBJ2-3	16	CASSLDYRGVSDTQYF
TRBV10-3	TRBJ2-1	15	CAISELVAGNNEQFF
TRBV13	TRBJ1-2	14	CASSSGQGADGYTF
TRBV9	TRBJ1-3	16	CASSYGQDHSGNTIYF
TRBV6-5	TRBJ1-5	14	CASSSENSNQPQHF
TRBV28	TRBJ2-3	16	CASSFDRGVVTDTQYF
TRBV9	TRBJ1-3	14	CASRESASGNTIYF
TRBV11-3	TRBJ2-1	15	CASSLDSSGYNEQFF
TRBV7-9	TRBJ2-2	12	CASSLGGRELFF
TRBV11-2	TRBJ2-7	16	CASSLEGSGSSHEQYF
TRBV19	TRBJ1-1	13	CASSTQGAREAFF
TRBV29-1	TRBJ1-2	12	CSVDGRSYGYTF
TRBV6-4	TRBJ2-1	13	CASSAVPRNEQFF
TRBV7-9	-	16	CASSLSGQGLSHEQYF